The 21 T cell receptor beta chains below were found in one sample sequenced in a study of T cell responses to AZD1222 COVID-19 vaccine. Profiled with immunoSEQ multiplex PCR; TCRdb holds only in-frame clones, not every one. Seen here are approximately 120,000 clones, around 92% observed once, and the top ten hold 1.5% to 1.9%. Sequenced here: peripheral blood, sampled on day 0 of AZD1222 vaccination. Receptors originate from an adult in good health.

The V call is TRBV6-2 or TRBV6-3, the J call TRBJ1-5; the match to TRBD1 covers 8 bases. After removal of 2 bases from V and 6 bases from J, the junction contained 6 bases not matched to a gene. The CDR3 extends over 15 amino acids. Germline loops: CDR1 MNHEY, CDR2 SVGEGT. CDR3 in amino acids: CASSYIGRGPQPQHF. The CDR3 nucleotides are TGTGCCAGCAGTTACATCGGCAGGGGGCCTCAGCCCCAGCATTTT.

The chain carries TRBV6-5 and TRBJ1-6; TRBD1 matches 9 bases. The CDR3 contains 14 residues. Per germline, CDR1 MNHEY and CDR2 SVGAGI. V was pared by 6 bases and J by 6 bases, with 3 bases of the junction left unmatched. CDR3 sequence (DNA): TGTGCCAGCAGCTGGACAGGGGTTAATTCACCCCTCCACTTT. Translated, it gives CASSWTGVNSPLHF.

The chain combines TRBV28 with TRBJ2-2; 9 bases are a match to TRBD1. The CDR3 consists of 17 residues. Germline-derived CDR1 and CDR2 are MDHEN and SYDVKM. After removal of 5 bases from V and 9 bases from J, the junction contained 16 bases not matched to a gene. CDR3 amino acids: CASSTFYRGPGPRELFF. CDR3 coding DNA: TGTGCCAGCAGTACATTCTACAGGGGGCCGGGTCCTCGGGAGCTGTTTTTT.

The chain is built from TRBV3-1 (or the pseudogene TRBV3-2) and TRBJ1-6, with 8 bases matching TRBD1. The germline CDR1 and CDR2 sequences are LGHDT and YNNKEL (reference sequence). The CDR3 loop spans 16 amino acids. J gave up 5 bases and V 1 base, and 4 bases lay outside the gene matches. The CDR3 DNA reads TGTGCCAGCAGCCAAGTCGTGACAGGGGATAATTCACCCCTCCACTTT. It codes for CASSQVVTGDNSPLHF.

V is TRBV27 and J is TRBJ2-7, with a tentative D call TRBD2 (5 bases). Germline CDR1 is MNHEY and CDR2 is SMNVEV (reference sequence). V was pared by 3 bases and J by 7 bases, with 10 bases between. This CDR3 spans 12 amino acids. Here the CDR3 reads CASSFPGREQYF. Here the CDR3 DNA reads TGTGCCAGCAGTTTTCCGGGAAGGGAGCAGTACTTC.

This chain connects TRBV9 to TRBJ2-3; the match to TRBD1 covers 9 bases. The V and J ends lost 5 bases and 7 bases, in that order; junction bases with no gene match: 11. Germline V gene lookup returns CDR1 SGDLS and CDR2 YYNGEE. The CDR3 is made up of 15 amino acids. CDR3: CASSITGGVGYTQYF. Written as DNA, the CDR3 is TGTGCCAGCAGTATCACAGGGGGCGTCGGATATACGCAGTATTTT. Complete variable domain (other parts from reference TRBV9 and TRBJ2-3): DSGVTQTPKHLITATGQRVTLRCSPRSGDLSVYWYQQSLDQGLQFLIQYYNGEERAKGNILERFSAQQFPDLHSELNLSSLELGDSALYFCASSITGGVGYTQYFGPGTRLTVL.

This clone was counted once. The chain uses TRBV6-5 and TRBJ2-7; the D gene is possibly TRBD1 (6 bases). The CDR3 consists of 14 residues. Germline V gives CDR1 MNHEY, CDR2 SVGAGI. V lost 4 bases to trimming and J lost 3 bases, with 13 bases between them. Written as DNA, the CDR3 is TGTGCCAGCAGTTTCCATATACAGGGCTACGAGCAGTACTTC. Amino acid sequence: CASSFHIQGYEQYF.

V usage is TRBV6-5 and J usage is TRBJ1-1; TRBD1 is a possible D gene (6 bases). The CDR3 runs 14 residues. V lost 2 bases to trimming and J lost 5 bases, with 12 bases between them. Per the germline V gene, CDR1 is MNHEY and CDR2 is SVGAGI. The CDR3 DNA follows: TGTGCCAGCAGTTACCGTAAGCAGGGGACTGAAGCTTTCTTT. Encoded protein: CASSYRKQGTEAFF.

This clone was seen once. The V gene is TRBV7-3, the J gene TRBJ2-1; D remains ambiguous. CDR3 length: 16 amino acids. Germline lookup yields CDR1 SGHTA and CDR2 FQGTGA. Trimming left V 5 bases short and J 0 bases short, with 14 bases between. The CDR3 sequence is CASSPLRGSSYNEQFF. The CDR3, as DNA: TGTGCCAGCAGCCCCCTGCGCGGCAGCTCCTACAATGAGCAGTTCTTC. Variable domain in full (rest from reference TRBV7-3 and TRBJ2-1): GAGVSQTPSNKVTEKGKYVELRCDPISGHTALYWYRQSLGQGPEFLIYFQGTGAADDSGLPNDRFFAVRPEGSVSTLKIQRTERGDSAVYLCASSPLRGSSYNEQFFGPGTRLTVL.

V gene TRBV4-3 combines with J gene TRBJ1-1; 10 bases are a match to TRBD1. The CDR3 is made up of 15 amino acids. V dropped 1 base and J dropped 1; count of bases not matched to a gene: 0. Germline values: CDR1 LGHNA, CDR2 YSLEER. The CDR3 region is CASSQGTGGNTEAFF. CDR3 DNA sequence: TGCGCCAGCAGCCAAGGGACAGGGGGGAACACTGAAGCTTTCTTT.

V and J are TRBV27 and TRBJ2-1; D might be TRBD1 or TRBD2, each matching 5 bases. V was trimmed by 4 bases and J by 3 bases, leaving 25 bases between them. The CDR3 sequence is 19 residues long. Germline assignment: CDR1 MNHEY and CDR2 SMNVEV (reference sequence). CDR3 in DNA: TGTGCCAGCAGTTCCCTACTAGATAGCAGGGAAAGCGTCTACAATGAGCAGTTCTTC. Translating gives CASSSLLDSRESVYNEQFF.

The V gene is TRBV5-6, the J gene TRBJ2-7, with TRBD1 matching over 7 bases. The V gene's germline CDR1 is SGHDT and CDR2 YYEEEE. The V gene end was trimmed by 2 bases and the J gene end by 5 bases; junction bases not matched to a gene: 10. The CDR3 is made up of 15 amino acids. As DNA, the CDR3 is TGTGCCAGCAGCTTCCTAGGACAGGTAGCTGACGAGCAGTACTTC. Translation: CASSFLGQVADEQYF.

The chain is built from TRBV4-1 and TRBJ1-1; 8 nucleotides line up with TRBD1. CDR3 length equals 13 residues. J lost 5 bases, V lost 4 bases, and 3 bases had no gene match. Germline V CDR1 and CDR2: MGHRA, YSYEKL. The CDR3 loop reads CASSPGGRTEAFF. The CDR3 nucleotides read TGCGCCAGCAGCCCAGGGGGCCGGACTGAAGCTTTCTTT.

A few counts support this clone. The chain has TRBV3-1 (or the pseudogene TRBV3-2) and TRBJ2-7; 9 bases align to TRBD2. The junction had 16 bases not matched to a gene; V was cut back by 6 bases and J by 4 bases. The V gene's germline CDR1 is LGHDT and CDR2 YNNKEL (reference sequence). This CDR3 is 17 amino acids long. The CDR3 reads CASRYPGLAARGYEQYF. CDR3 sequence (DNA): TGTGCCAGCAGATACCCGGGACTAGCAGCCCGAGGGTACGAGCAGTACTTC.

V usage is TRBV2 and J usage is TRBJ2-7, with TRBD2 identical over 10 bases. The length of the CDR3 is 16 residues. V shed 4 bases and J 0 bases; nucleotides not matched to a gene: 6. The germline gives CDR1 SNHLY, CDR2 FYNNEI. This chain's CDR3 is CASSVRRTSGSYEQYF. The CDR3 DNA is TGTGCCAGCAGTGTACGTAGGACTAGCGGCTCCTACGAGCAGTACTTC.

The count of this clone is one. This sequence joins TRBV14 and TRBJ2-2; TRBD2 might be the D (5 bases). Germline assignment: CDR1 SGHDN and CDR2 FVKESK. V lost 0 bases to trimming and J lost 5 bases, with 13 bases between them. This CDR3 has 16 amino acids. The CDR3, as DNA: TGTGCCAGCAGCCAAGAACCCTATCCGGGGACCGGGGAGCTGTTTTTT. This translates into CASSQEPYPGTGELFF.

This clone turned up a few times. The chain joins TRBV6-4 to TRBJ2-3, with 12 bases lining up with TRBD2. The V gene's germline CDR1 is MRHNA and CDR2 SNTAGT. CDR3 size: 14 residues. V dropped 6 bases and J dropped 5; count of bases not matched to a gene: 3. This CDR3 is CASSTTSGRDTQYF. For the CDR3, the DNA is TGTGCCAGCAGCACGACTAGCGGGAGAGATACGCAGTATTTT.

The chain uses TRBV7-6 and TRBJ2-7; no firm D call. V lost 5 bases and J 5 bases, leaving 10 bases between the germline ends. The V gene's germline CDR1 is SGHVS and CDR2 FNYEAQ. The CDR3 runs 12 residues. The CDR3 loop reads CASSDGSDEQYF. The CDR3, as DNA: TGTGCCAGCAGCGATGGATCGGACGAGCAGTACTTC.

This clone was seen only a few times. The chain recombines TRBV6-4 with TRBJ2-1, with 8 bases fitting TRBD1. The J segment lost 4 bases and the V segment lost 5 bases, leaving 10 bases of the junction unmatched. The CDR3 runs to 16 residues. CDR1 MRHNA and CDR2 SNTAGT come from the germline V gene. The CDR3 DNA follows: TGTGCCAGCAGTTCCTCAGGGGGCGTGGATTACAATGAGCAGTTCTTC. It specifies CASSSSGGVDYNEQFF.

This clone has a single count. The chain has TRBV5-6 and TRBJ1-3, with D maybe TRBD1 (5 bases). This CDR3 contains 14 residues. The germline CDR1 and CDR2 sequences are SGHDT and YYEEEE. V was cut by 0 bases and J by 3 bases, with 7 bases left in between. For the CDR3, the DNA is TGTGCCAGCAGCTTGGACCAGGGTGGAAACACCATATATTTT. It translates to CASSLDQGGNTIYF.

The J gene is TRBJ1-2, the V gene TRBV2; D uncertain. The germline CDR1 and CDR2 sequences are SNHLY and FYNNEI. This CDR3 is built from 16 residues. Trimming removed 1 base at V and 2 bases at J, with 14 bases between. CDR3 in amino acids: CASSEGFGRSNYGYTF. As DNA, the CDR3 is TGTGCCAGCAGTGAAGGGTTCGGCAGATCAAACTATGGCTACACCTTC.